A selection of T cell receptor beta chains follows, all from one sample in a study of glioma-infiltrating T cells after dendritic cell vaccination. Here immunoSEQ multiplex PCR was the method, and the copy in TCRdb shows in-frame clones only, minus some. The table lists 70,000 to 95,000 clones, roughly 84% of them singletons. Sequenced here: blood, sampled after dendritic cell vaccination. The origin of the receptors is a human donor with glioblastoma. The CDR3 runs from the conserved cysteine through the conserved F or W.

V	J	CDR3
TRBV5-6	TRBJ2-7	CASSESPGLAVYEQYF
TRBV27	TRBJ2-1	CASSSPGTSVHNEQFF
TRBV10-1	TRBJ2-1	CASSTSGGDNEQFF
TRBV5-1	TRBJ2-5	CASSISTHETQYF
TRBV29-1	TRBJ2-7	CSVMGSGQYEQYF
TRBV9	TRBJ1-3	CASGQVKAGNTIYF
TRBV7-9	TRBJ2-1	CASSEIASSGDNEQFF
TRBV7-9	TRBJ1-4	CASSLVSGSTNEKLFF
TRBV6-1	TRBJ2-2	CASVRLALTGELFF
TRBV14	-	CASSPYRGVFYEQYF
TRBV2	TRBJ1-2	CASSAEQGNYGYTF
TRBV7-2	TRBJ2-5	CASSEGAKPQETQYF
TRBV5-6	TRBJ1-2	CASSLAARGSYGYTF
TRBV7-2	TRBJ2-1	CASNNYGLSSYNEQFF
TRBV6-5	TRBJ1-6	CASSRDSLKSPLHF
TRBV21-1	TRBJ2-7	CASSKLQGDRENEQYF
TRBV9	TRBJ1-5	CASSFQGAWNQPQHF
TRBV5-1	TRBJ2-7	CASSLEARGEQYF
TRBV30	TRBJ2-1	CAWADSTYNEQFF
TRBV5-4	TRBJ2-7	CASSLGGALSSYEQYF
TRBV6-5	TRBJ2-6	CASSYRVIGANVLTF
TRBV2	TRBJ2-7	CASSGQGFNEQYF
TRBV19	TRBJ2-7	CASSIVGTSGASSYEQYF
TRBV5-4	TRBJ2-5	CASSLDGRGYQETQYF
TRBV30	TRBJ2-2	CAWRTSGAWGGELFF
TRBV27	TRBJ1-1	CASSPVGQWLAFF
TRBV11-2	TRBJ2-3	CASSQRGQGSTDTQYF
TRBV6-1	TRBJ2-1	CASSEKISEQFF
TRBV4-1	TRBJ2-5	CASSQALAGGQETQYF
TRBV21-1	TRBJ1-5	CASSKEIRGLKNQPQHF
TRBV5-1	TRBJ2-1	CASSLRAAQGGYNEQFF